These 5 T cell receptor beta chains share one sample of origin, sequenced in a study of memory CD4+ T cells and cytomegalovirus serostatus. Single viable CD3+CD4+CD8-CD45RO+ cells were sorted as the memory CD4+ T cells. Assay: immunoSEQ multiplex PCR; the TCRdb copy retains only in-frame clones and omits some. The table has over 65,000 clones, around 80% seen once. The source material was memory CD4+ T cells from blood. Source of these receptors: an adult in good health and CMV-seronegative.

The chain combines TRBV7-9 with TRBJ2-7; unclear D gene. The V gene's germline CDR1 is SEHNR and CDR2 FQNEAQ (reference sequence). Trimming shortened V by 5 bases and J by 2 bases, and 7 bases separated the two germline ends. This CDR3 region has 12 residues. The CDR3 DNA is TGTGCCAGCAGCCCCCTAGCCTACGAGCAGTACTTC. The encoded protein is CASSPLAYEQYF.

CDR3 amino acids: CAWSVGTGLTGELFF. As DNA, the CDR3 is TGTGCCTGGAGTGTAGGGACAGGACTTACCGGGGAGCTGTTTTTT. The chain links TRBV30 to TRBJ2-2; TRBD1 matches 8 bases. The CDR3 is 15 residues long. Germline V gene lookup returns CDR1 GTSNPN and CDR2 SVGIG (reference sequence). Trimming cost V 0 bases and J 5 bases; bases outside gene matches: 5.

This chain connects TRBV7-2 to TRBJ2-7; 9 bases are shared with TRBD1. Trimming removed 5 bases from V and 2 bases from J; junction bases left unmatched: 10. CDR3 length: 16 residues. Germline V lookup: CDR1 SGHTA, CDR2 FQGNSA. The CDR3 here is CASSITGTGSPYEQYF. The CDR3 DNA reads TGTGCCAGCAGCATTACCGGGACAGGGAGTCCCTACGAGCAGTACTTC.

This clone was counted once. The chain combines TRBV7-2 with TRBJ2-2, with 7 bases that match TRBD2. Unmatched junction bases numbered 1, after V lost 1 base and J lost 8 bases. The CDR3 runs to 13 residues. CDR1 and CDR2 (germline): SGHTA, FQGNSA. CDR3 nucleotides: TGTGCCAGCAGCTTAGAACTAGCGGGGGAGCTGTTTTTT. As protein: CASSLELAGELFF.

The genes are TRBV5-1 and TRBJ1-1; possibly TRBD1 for D (5 bases). CDR3 length: 14 amino acids. Trimming removed 6 bases at V and 5 bases at J, with 17 bases between. Germline CDR1 and CDR2: SGHRS and YFSETQ. The CDR3 region is CASIGTPRGTEAFF. The CDR3 nucleotides are TGCGCCAGCATTGGGACTCCGAGAGGGACTGAAGCTTTCTTT.